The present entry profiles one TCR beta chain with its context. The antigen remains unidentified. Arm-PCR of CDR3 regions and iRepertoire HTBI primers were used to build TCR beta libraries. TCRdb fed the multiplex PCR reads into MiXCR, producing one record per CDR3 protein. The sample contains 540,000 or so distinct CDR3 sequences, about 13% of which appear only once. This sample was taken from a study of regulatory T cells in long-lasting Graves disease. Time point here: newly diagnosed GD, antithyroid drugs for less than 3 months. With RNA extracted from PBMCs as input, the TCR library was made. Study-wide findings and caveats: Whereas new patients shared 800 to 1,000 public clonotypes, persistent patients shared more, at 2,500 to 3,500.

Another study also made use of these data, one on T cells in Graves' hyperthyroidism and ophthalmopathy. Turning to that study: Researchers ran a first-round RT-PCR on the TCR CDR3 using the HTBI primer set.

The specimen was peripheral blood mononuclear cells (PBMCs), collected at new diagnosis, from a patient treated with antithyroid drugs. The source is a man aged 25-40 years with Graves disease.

The CDR3 DNA follows: TGTGCCAGCAGCCCAGATGGGGGGAGAGGAACTGAAGCTTTCTTT. Translating gives CASSPDGGRGTEAFF. This chain links TRBV9 with TRBJ1-1; D is possibly TRBD1 (5 bases). In germline, CDR1 is SGDLS, CDR2 YYNGEE. The CDR3 has 15 residues. V was shortened by 4 bases and J by 5 bases, with 18 bases between the two germline ends.